This TCR beta chain was sequenced during a study of T cell responses to AZD1222 COVID-19 vaccine. Study results and limitations: Females outnumbered males among donors, who were mostly white British; clonal diversity was possibly underestimated. Among vaccine-associated CD4 TCRs, coverage spanned spike, with dominance at 160-218 and 743-854. Among spike-specific TCRs, nearly half reportedly target unmutated variant regions.

Data came from immunoSEQ multiplex PCR; TCRdb stores just in-frame clones and leaves some out. Found here are over 85,000 clones, less than 85% of them singletons; the top ten hold approximately 15%. A remark on this clone: No antigen is known for it.

Timing groups of about 4 and about 12 weeks for second doses were pooled. The sequencing used peripheral blood, collected 28 days after the second AZD1222 dose. This sequence originates from an adult who received the AZD1222 COVID-19 vaccine.

The CDR3 sequence: CASSTSQTIDEQFF. The DNA of the CDR3 is TGTGCCAGCAGTACTAGTCAGACAATCGATGAGCAGTTCTTC. This sequence joins TRBV7-3 and TRBJ2-1; D is perhaps TRBD2 (5 bases). CDR3 size: 14 residues. The germline V gene encodes CDR1 SGHTA and CDR2 FQGTGA. Trimming cost V 6 bases and J 8 bases, with 17 bases left between them. Combining the CDR3 with reference TRBV7-3 and TRBJ2-1 gives the whole variable domain GAGVSQTPSNKVTEKGKYVELRCDPISGHTALYWYRQSLGQGPEFLIYFQGTGAADDSGLPNDRFFAVRPEGSVSTLKIQRTERGDSAVYLCASSTSQTIDEQFFGPGTRLTVL.